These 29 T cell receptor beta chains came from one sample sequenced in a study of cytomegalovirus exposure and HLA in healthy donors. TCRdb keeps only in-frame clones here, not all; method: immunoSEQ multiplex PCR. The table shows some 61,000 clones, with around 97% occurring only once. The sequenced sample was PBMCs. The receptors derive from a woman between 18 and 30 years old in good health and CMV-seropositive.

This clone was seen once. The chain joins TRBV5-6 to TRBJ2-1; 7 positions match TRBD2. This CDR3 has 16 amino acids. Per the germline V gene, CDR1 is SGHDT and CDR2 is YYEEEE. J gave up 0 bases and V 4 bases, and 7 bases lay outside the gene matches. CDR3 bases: TGTGCCAGCAGCCCAGGCGGGGGAAGCTCCTACAATGAGCAGTTCTTC. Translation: CASSPGGGSSYNEQFF.

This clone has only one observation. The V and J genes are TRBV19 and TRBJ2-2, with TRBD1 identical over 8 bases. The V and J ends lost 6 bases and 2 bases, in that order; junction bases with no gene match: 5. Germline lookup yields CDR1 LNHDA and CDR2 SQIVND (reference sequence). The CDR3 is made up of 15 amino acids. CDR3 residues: CASSRDRTNTGELFF. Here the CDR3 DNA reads TGTGCCAGTAGCCGGGACAGGACAAACACCGGGGAGCTGTTTTTT.

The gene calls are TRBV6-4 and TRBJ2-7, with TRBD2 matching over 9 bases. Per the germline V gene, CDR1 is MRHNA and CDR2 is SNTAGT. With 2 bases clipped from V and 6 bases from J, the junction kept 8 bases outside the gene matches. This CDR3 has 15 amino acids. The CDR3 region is CASSDGVAGAGEQYF. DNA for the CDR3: TGTGCCAGCAGTGACGGTGTAGCGGGAGCTGGCGAGCAGTACTTC.

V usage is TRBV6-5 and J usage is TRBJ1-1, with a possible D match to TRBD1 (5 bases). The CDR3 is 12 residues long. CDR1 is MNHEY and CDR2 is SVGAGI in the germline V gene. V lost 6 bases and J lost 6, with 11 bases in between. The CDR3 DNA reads TGTGCCAGCAGCTACGACAGTTCTGAAGCTTTCTTT. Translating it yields CASSYDSSEAFF.

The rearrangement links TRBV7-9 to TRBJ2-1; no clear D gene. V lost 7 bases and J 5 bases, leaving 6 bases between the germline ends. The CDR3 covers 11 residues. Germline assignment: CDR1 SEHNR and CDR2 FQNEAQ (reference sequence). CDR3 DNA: TGTGCCAGCACCCTAGACAATGAGCAGTTCTTC. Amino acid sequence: CASTLDNEQFF.

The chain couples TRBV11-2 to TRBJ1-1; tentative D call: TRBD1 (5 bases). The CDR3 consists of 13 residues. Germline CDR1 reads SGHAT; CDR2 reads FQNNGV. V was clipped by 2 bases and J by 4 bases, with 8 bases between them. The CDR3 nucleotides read TGTGCCAGCAGCTTAATCGGGGGCACTGAAGCTTTCTTT. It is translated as CASSLIGGTEAFF.

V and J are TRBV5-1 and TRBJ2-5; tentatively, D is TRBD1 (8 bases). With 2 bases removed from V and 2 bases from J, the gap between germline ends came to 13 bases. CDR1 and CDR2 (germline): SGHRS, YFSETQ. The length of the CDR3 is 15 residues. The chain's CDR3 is CASSLYRGGQETQYF. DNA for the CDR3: TGCGCCAGCAGCTTATACAGGGGGGGGCAAGAGACCCAGTACTTC.

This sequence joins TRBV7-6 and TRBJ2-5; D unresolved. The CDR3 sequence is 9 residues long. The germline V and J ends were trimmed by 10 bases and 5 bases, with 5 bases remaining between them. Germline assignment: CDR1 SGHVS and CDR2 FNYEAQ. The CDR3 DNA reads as TGTGCCACCGGGGAGACCCAGTACTTC. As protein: CATGETQYF. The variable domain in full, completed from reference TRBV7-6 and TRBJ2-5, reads GAGVSQSPRYKVTKRGQDVALRCDPISGHVSLYWYRQALGQGPEFLTYFNYEAQQDKSGLPNDRFSAERPEGSISTLTIQRTEQRDSAMYRCATGETQYFGPGTRLLVL.

DNA of the CDR3: TGTGCCAGCAGCCGAAGTCTAGCGGGAGCGAACAATGAGCAGTTCTTC. Protein product: CASSRSLAGANNEQFF. The V and J genes are TRBV11-3 and TRBJ2-1, with 10 positions matching TRBD2. The V segment lost 5 bases and the J segment 5 bases; nucleotides outside the gene matches: 9. Germline-derived CDR1 and CDR2 are SGHNT and YENEEA. CDR3 size: 16 residues.

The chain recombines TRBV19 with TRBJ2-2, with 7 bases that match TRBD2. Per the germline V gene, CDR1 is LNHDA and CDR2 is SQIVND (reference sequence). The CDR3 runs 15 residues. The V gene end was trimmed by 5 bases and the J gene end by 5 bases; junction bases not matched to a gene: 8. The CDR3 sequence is CASSPETSSTGELFF. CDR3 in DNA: TGTGCCAGTAGTCCGGAGACTAGCAGTACCGGGGAGCTGTTTTTT.

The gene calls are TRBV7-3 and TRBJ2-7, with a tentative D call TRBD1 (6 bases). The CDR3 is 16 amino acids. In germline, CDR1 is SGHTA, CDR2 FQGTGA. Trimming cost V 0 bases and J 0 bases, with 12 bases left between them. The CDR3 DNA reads TGTGCCAGCAGCTTAACTCGGCAGGGACACTCCTACGAGCAGTACTTC. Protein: CASSLTRQGHSYEQYF.

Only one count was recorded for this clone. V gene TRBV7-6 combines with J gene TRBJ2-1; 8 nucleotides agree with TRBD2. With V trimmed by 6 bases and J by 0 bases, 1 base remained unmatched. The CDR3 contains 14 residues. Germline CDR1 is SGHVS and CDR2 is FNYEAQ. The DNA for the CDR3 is TGTGCCAGCAGGCTAGCGGGCTCCTACAATGAGCAGTTCTTC. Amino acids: CASRLAGSYNEQFF.

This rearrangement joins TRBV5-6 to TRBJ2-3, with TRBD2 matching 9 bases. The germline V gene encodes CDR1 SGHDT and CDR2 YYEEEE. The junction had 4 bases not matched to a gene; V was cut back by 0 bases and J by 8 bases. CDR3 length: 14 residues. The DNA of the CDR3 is TGTGCCAGCAGCTTGGGGGCGGGAGGGCTTACGCAGTATTTT. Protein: CASSLGAGGLTQYF. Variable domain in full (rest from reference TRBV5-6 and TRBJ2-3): DAGVTQSPTHLIKTRGQQVTLRCSPKSGHDTVSWYQQALGQGPQFIFQYYEEEERQRGNFPDRFSGHQFPNYSSELNVNALLLGDSALYLCASSLGAGGLTQYFGPGTRLTVL.

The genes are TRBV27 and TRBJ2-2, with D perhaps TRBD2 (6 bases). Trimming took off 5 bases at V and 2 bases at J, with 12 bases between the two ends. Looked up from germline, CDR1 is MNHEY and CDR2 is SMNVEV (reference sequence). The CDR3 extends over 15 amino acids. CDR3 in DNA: TGTGCCAGCAGTCTAACTAGCTTAAACACCGGGGAGCTGTTTTTT. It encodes CASSLTSLNTGELFF.

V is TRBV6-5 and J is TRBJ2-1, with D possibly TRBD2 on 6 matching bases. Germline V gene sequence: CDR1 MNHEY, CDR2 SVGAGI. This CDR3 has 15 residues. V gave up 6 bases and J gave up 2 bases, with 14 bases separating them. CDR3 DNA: TGTGCCAGCAGGAGACGGGAGAGCCCCTACAATGAGCAGTTCTTC. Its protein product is CASRRRESPYNEQFF.

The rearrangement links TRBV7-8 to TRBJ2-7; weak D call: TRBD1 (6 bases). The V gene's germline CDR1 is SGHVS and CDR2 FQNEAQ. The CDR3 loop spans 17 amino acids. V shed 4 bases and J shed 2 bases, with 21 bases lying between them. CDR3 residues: CASSSLATLGGTYEQYF. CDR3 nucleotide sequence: TGTGCCAGCAGCTCGCTCGCAACTCTAGGGGGTACCTACGAGCAGTACTTC.

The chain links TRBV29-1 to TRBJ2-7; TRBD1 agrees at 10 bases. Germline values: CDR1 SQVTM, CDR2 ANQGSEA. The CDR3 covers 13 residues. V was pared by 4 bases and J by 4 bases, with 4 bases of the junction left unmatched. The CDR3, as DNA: TGCAGCGTTGGACAGGGGGCGGTATACGAGCAGTACTTC. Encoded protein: CSVGQGAVYEQYF.

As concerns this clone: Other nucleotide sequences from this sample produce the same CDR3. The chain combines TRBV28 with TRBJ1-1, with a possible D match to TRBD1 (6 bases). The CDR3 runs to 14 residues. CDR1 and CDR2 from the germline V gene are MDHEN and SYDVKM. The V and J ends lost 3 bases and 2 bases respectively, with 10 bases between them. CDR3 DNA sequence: TGTGCCAGCAGTTTGACAGGTACTAACACTGAAGCTTTCTTT. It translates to CASSLTGTNTEAFF.

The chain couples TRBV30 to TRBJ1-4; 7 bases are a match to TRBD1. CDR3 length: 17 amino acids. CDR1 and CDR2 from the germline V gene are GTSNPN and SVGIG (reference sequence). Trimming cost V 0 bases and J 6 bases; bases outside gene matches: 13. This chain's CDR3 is CAWSVQGTPSGYEKLFF. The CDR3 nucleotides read TGTGCCTGGAGTGTACAGGGGACTCCCTCAGGGTATGAAAAACTGTTTTTT.

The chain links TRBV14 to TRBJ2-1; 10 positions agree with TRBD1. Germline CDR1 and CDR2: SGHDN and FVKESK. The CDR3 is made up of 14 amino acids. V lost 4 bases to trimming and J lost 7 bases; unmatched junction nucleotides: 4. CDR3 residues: CASSPRQGANEQFF. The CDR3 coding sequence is TGTGCCAGCAGCCCTCGACAGGGGGCAAATGAGCAGTTCTTC.

Written as DNA, the CDR3 is TGTGCCATCAGTGCCAAATTGGGAGTCGAGCAGTACTTC. Its protein is CAISAKLGVEQYF. The gene calls are TRBV10-3 and TRBJ2-7; TRBD2 is a possible D gene (5 bases). The CDR3 is 13 amino acids. The germline V gene has CDR1 ENHRY and CDR2 SYGVKD. Between the trimmed V and J ends, which lost 4 bases and 6 bases, there was a span of 13 bases.

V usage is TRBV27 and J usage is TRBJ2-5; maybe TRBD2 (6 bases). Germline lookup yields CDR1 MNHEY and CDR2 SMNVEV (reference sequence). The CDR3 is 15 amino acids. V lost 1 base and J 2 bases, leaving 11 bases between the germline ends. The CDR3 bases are TGTGCCAGCAGTTTATGGAGTAGCGGACAAGAGACCCAGTACTTC. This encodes CASSLWSSGQETQYF.

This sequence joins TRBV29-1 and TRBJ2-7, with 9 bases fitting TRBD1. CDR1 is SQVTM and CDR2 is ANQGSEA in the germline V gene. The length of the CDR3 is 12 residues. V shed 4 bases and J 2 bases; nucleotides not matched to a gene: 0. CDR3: CSVGTGAYEQYF. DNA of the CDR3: TGCAGCGTTGGGACAGGGGCCTACGAGCAGTACTTC.

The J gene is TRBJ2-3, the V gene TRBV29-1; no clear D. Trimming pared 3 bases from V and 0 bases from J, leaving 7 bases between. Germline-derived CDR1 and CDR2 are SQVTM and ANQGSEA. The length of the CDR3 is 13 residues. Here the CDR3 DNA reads TGCAGCGTTGATGTGCAGAGCACAGATACGCAGTATTTT. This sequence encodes CSVDVQSTDTQYF.

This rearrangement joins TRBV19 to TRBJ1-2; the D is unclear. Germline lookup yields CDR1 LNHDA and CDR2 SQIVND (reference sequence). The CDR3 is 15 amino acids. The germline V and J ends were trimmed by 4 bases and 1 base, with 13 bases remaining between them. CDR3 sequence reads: CASSTADIDNYGYTF. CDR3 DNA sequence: TGTGCCAGTAGTACTGCTGACATCGATAACTATGGCTACACCTTC.

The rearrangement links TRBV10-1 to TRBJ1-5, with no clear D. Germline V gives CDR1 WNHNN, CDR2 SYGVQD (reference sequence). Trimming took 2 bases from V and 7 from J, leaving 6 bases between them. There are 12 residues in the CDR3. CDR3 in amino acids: CASSESEQPQHF. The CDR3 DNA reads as TGCGCCAGCAGTGAGAGCGAGCAGCCCCAGCATTTT.

The CDR3 nucleotides are TGTGCCAGCAGCTTAGGACTAGCGGGACCCTACAATGAGCAGTTCTTC. This codes for CASSLGLAGPYNEQFF. This sequence joins TRBV7-3 and TRBJ2-1; TRBD2 matches at 12 bases. CDR1 is SGHTA and CDR2 is FQGTGA in the germline V gene. V lost 2 bases and J lost 2; bases outside the gene matches: 1. The CDR3 has 16 residues.

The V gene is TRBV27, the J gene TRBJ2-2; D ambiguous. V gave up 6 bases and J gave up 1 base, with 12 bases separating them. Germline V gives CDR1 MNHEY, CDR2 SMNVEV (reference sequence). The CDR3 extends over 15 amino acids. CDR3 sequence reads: CASRPLTLNTGELFF. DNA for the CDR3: TGTGCCAGCAGACCCCTAACCCTGAACACCGGGGAGCTGTTTTTT.

CDR3 in amino acids: CASSSLGGLGGRVGEQYF. The CDR3 DNA reads TGTGCCAGCAGTTCGCTCGGGGGCCTGGGCGGGAGGGTCGGCGAGCAGTACTTC. J is TRBJ2-7 and V is TRBV28; 9 bases line up with TRBD2. CDR3 length equals 18 residues. The V and J ends lost 4 bases and 6 bases, in that order; junction bases with no gene match: 19. CDR1 is MDHEN, CDR2 SYDVKM, per germline.